Below, one TCR beta chain is given with its context. Trimming stripped 2 bases from V and 1 base from J, with 11 bases between. The CDR3 is 15 residues long. CDR1 and CDR2 from the germline V gene are MGHRA and YSYEKL. These data originate in a study of blood T cell repertoires in COVID-19. Study background: Nucleic acid was either cDNA or gDNA, and it came from T cells, B-cell-depleted T cells, or PBMCs.

Authors' processing steps: Reference gene primer amplification gave estimated nucleated cell counts. This table comes from immunoSEQ multiplex PCR, and its TCRdb copy is limited to in-frame clones, with some not included. That table gives V, J and clone size, and the DNA gave D and trimming. The sample consists of around 300,000 clones, about nine tenths of them appearing once. This sequence joins TRBV4-1 and TRBJ1-1; the D is unclear. Specimen: peripheral blood. The sequence was collected from a woman aged 45-59 years with COVID-19, enrolled during active disease. The CDR3 spells CASSQPWAGNTEAFF. CDR3 in DNA: TGCGCCAGCAGCCAACCTTGGGCAGGGAACACTGAAGCTTTCTTT.